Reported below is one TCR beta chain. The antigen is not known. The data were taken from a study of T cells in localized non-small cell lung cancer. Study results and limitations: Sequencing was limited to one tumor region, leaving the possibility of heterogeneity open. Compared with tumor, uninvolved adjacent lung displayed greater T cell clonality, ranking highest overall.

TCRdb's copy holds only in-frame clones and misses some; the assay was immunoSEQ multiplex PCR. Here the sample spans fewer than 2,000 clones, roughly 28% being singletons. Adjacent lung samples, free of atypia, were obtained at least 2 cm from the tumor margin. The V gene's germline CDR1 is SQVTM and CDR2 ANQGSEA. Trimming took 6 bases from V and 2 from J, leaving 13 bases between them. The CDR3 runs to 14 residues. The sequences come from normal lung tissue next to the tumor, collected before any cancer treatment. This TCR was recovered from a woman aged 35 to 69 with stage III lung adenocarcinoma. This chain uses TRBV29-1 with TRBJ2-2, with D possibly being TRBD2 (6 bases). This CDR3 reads CSVLSAGNTGELFF. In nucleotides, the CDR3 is TGCAGCGTCCTCTCGGCGGGAAACACCGGGGAGCTGTTTTTT.